This T cell receptor beta chain came from a study of T-cell memory formation after mild COVID-19. General study results and limits: Researchers report contracting CD4+ clones mostly in CM and EM, with CD8+ clones in EMRA. Cross-reactive memory seemingly joined, as some responding clones were found in pre-infection memory.

MiXCR, applied by TCRdb to the 5' RACE reads, yields one record per CDR3 protein. The table lists about 50,000 distinct CDR3 sequences, over 8.5% of them singletons. In germline, CDR1 is GTSNPN, CDR2 SVGIG (reference sequence). Trimming left V 2 bases short and J 3 bases short, with 8 bases between. CDR3 length equals 12 residues. This clonotype was detected a few times. Its antigen is unidentified. The chain couples TRBV30 to TRBJ2-7, with TRBD1 as a possible D gene (6 bases). The clonotype comes from an adult woman who had mild COVID-19 (a few samples of this study predate the infection). Cell type and time point are not known. Sample: PBMCs or a T cell subset sorted from them (not recorded which). CDR3: CAWSKQGYEQYF. Here the CDR3 DNA reads TGTGCCTGGAGTAAACAGGGCTACGAGCAGTACTTC.